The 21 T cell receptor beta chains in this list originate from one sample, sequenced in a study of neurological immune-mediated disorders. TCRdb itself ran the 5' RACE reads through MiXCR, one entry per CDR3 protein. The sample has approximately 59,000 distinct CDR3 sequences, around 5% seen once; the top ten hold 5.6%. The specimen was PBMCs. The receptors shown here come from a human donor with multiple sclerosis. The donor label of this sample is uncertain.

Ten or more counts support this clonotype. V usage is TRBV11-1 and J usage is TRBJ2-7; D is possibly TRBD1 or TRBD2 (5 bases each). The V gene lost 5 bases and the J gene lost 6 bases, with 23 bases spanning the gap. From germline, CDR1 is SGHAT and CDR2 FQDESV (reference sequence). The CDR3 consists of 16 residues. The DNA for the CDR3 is TGTGCCAGCAGCCCTCCGGAGACAGCGGCTTGGGGCGAGCAGTACTTC. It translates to CASSPPETAAWGEQYF.

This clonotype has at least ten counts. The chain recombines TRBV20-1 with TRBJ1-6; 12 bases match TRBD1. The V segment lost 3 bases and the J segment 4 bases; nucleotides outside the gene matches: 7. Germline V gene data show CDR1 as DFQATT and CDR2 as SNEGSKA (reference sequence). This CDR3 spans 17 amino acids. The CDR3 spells CSAREWDRGRYNSPLHF. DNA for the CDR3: TGCAGTGCTAGGGAATGGGACAGGGGGCGTTATAATTCACCCCTCCACTTT.

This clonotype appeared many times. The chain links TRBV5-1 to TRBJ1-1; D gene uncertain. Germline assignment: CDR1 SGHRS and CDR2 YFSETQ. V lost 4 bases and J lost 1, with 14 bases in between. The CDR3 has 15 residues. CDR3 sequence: CASSPLGVQNTEAFF. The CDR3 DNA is TGCGCCAGCAGCCCGCTTGGGGTCCAGAACACTGAAGCTTTCTTT. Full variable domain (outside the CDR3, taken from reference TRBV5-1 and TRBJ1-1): KAGVTQTPRYLIKTRGQQVTLSCSPISGHRSVSWYQQTPGQGLQFLFEYFSETQRNKGNFPGRFSGRQFSNSRSEMNVSTLELGDSALYLCASSPLGVQNTEAFFGQGTRLTVV.

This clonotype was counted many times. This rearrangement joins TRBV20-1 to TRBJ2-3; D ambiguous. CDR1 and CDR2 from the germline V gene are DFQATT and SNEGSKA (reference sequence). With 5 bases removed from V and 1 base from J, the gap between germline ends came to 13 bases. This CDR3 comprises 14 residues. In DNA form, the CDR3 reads TGCAGTGCTCCCGCCGTGGCTGGCACAGATACGCAGTATTTT. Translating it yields CSAPAVAGTDTQYF.

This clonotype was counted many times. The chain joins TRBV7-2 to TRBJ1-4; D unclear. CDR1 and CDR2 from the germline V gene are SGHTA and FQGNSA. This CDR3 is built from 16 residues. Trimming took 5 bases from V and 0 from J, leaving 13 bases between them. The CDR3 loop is CASSPSTGTTNEKLFF. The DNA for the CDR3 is TGTGCCAGCAGCCCCTCGACGGGGACAACTAATGAAAAACTGTTTTTT.

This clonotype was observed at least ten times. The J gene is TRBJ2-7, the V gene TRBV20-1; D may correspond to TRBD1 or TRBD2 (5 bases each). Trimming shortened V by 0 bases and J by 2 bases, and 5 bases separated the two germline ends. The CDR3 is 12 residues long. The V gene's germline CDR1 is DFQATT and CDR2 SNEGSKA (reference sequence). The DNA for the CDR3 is TGCAGTGCTAGAGAGGGGGCCTACGAGCAGTACTTC. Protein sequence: CSAREGAYEQYF.

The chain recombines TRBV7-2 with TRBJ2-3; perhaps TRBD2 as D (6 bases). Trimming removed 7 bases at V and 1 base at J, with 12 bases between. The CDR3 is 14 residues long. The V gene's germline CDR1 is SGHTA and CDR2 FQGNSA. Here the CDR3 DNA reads TGTGCCAGCATCCGGAGGGTGCGCACAGATACGCAGTATTTT. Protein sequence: CASIRRVRTDTQYF.

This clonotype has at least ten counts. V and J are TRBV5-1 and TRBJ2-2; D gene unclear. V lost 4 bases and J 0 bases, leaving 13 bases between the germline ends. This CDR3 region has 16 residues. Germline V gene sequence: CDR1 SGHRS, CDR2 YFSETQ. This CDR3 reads CASSPGLDPNTGELFF. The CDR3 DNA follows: TGCGCCAGCAGCCCGGGTCTAGACCCGAACACCGGGGAGCTGTTTTTT.

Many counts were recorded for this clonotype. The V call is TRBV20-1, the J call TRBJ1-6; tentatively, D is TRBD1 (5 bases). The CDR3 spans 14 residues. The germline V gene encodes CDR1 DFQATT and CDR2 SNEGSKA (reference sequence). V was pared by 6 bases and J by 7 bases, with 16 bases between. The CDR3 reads CSALGEQTNSPLHF. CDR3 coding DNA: TGCAGTGCCTTGGGGGAACAGACCAATTCACCCCTCCACTTT.

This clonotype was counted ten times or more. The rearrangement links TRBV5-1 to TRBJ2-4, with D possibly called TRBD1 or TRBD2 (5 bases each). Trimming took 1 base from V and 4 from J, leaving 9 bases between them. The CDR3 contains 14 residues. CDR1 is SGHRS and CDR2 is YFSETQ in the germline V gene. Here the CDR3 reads CASSLQGPKNIQYF. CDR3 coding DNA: TGCGCCAGCAGCTTGCAGGGACCTAAAAACATTCAGTACTTC.

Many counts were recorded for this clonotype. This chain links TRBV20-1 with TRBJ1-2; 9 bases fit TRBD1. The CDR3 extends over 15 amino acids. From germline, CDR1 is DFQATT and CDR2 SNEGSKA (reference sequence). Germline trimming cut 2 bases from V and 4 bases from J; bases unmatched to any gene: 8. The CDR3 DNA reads TGCAGTGCTAGAATGGGGACAGGGAGTTCCTATGGCTACACCTTC. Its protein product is CSARMGTGSSYGYTF.

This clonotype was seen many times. CDR3 residues: CATSAADYGYTF. The DNA for the CDR3 is TGTGCCACCAGTGCGGCGGACTATGGCTACACCTTC. The chain combines TRBV24-1 with TRBJ1-2; no firm D call. The CDR3 contains 12 residues. Germline V gene sequence: CDR1 KGHDR, CDR2 SFDVKD. The V gene lost 5 bases and the J gene lost 3 bases, with 6 bases spanning the gap.

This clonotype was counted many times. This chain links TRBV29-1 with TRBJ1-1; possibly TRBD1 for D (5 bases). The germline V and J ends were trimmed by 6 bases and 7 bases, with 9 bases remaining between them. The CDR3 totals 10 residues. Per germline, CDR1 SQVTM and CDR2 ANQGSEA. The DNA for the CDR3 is TGCAGCGTGGGGGGAGGTGAAGCTTTCTTT. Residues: CSVGGGEAFF. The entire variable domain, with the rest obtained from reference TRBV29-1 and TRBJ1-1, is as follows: SAVISQKPSRDICQRGTSLTIQCQVDSQVTMMFWYRQQPGQSLTLIATANQGSEATYESGFVIDKFPISRPNLTFSTLTVSNMSPEDSSIYLCSVGGGEAFFGQGTRLTVV.

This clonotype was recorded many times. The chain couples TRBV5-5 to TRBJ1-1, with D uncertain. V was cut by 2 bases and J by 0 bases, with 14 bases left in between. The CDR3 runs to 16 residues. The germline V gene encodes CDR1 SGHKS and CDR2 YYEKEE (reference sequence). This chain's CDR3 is CASSFTPQRVNTEAFF. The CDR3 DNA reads TGTGCCAGCAGCTTTACCCCCCAGAGGGTGAACACTGAAGCTTTCTTT.

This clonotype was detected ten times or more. DNA for the CDR3: TGTGCCAGCAGCCTGCCGTTTGGGGCGGGGATCACAGATACGCAGTATTTT. This gives the protein CASSLPFGAGITDTQYF. The J gene is TRBJ2-3, the V gene TRBV7-2; the D gene is possibly TRBD2 (6 bases). The germline CDR1 and CDR2 sequences are SGHTA and FQGNSA. This CDR3 contains 17 residues. V was clipped by 5 bases and J by 2 bases, with 20 bases between them.

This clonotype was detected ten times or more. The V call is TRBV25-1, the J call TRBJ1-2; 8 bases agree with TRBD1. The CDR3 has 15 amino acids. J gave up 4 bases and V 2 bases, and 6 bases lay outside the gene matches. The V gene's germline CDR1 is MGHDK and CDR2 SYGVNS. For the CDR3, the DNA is TGTGCCAGCAGTGAAATTGACAGGGGTTTCTATGGCTACACCTTC. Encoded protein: CASSEIDRGFYGYTF.

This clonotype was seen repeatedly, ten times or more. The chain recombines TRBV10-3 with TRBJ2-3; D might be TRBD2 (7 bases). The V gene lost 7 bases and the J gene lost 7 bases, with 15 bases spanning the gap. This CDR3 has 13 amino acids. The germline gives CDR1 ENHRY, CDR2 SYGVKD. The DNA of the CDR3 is TGTGCCATCATGAGGGGGGGAGTAAATACGCAGTATTTT. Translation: CAIMRGGVNTQYF.

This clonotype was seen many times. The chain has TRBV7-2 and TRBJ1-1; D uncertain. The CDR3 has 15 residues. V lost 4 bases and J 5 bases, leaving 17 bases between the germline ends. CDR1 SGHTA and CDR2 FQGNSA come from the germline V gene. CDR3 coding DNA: TGTGCCAGCAGCTCTCGGACCACTTGGCGGACTGAAGCTTTCTTT. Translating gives CASSSRTTWRTEAFF.

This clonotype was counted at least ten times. This CDR3 is CASSLDPAMETQYF. CDR3 coding DNA: TGCGCCAGCAGCTTGGACCCCGCCATGGAGACCCAGTACTTC. The chain couples TRBV5-1 to TRBJ2-5; D is ambiguous. The CDR3 spans 14 residues. The germline gives CDR1 SGHRS, CDR2 YFSETQ. Trimming took off 0 bases at V and 5 bases at J, with 11 bases between the two ends.

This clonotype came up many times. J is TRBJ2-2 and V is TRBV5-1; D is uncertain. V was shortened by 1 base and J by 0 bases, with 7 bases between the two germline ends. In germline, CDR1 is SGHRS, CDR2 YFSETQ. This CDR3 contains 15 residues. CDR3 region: CASSLLTPNTGELFF. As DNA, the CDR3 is TGCGCCAGCAGCTTGCTGACTCCGAACACCGGGGAGCTGTTTTTT.

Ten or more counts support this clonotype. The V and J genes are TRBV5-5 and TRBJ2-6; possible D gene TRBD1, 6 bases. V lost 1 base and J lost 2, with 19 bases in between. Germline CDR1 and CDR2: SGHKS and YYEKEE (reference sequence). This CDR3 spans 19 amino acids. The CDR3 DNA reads TGTGCCAGCAGCTTGATTCTGTTAACAGGGTTTACTGGGGCCAACGTCCTGACTTTC. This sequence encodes CASSLILLTGFTGANVLTF. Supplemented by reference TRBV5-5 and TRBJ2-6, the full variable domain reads DAGVTQSPTHLIKTRGQQVTLRCSPISGHKSVSWYQQVLGQGPQFIFQYYEKEERGRGNFPDRFSARQFPNYSSELNVNALLLGDSALYLCASSLILLTGFTGANVLTFGAGSRLTVL.